A selection of T cell receptor beta chains follows, all from one sample in a study of blood T cell repertoires in COVID-19. Using immunoSEQ multiplex PCR, the repertoire was profiled, and TCRdb retains in-frame clones only, with some absent. The sample holds about 310,000 clones; nearly 90% are singletons and the top ten take approximately 0.98%. Source material: peripheral blood. The receptors were gathered from a woman aged 40 to 55 with COVID-19, enrolled during active disease. Each CDR3 is given with its conserved first and last residue. Fields, in order: J gene, V gene, D gene, CDR3 protein. The D gene is left open where the match is weak.

j_gene: TRBJ2-7; v_gene: TRBV7-8; d_gene: TRBD2; CDR3aa: CASSLPRLAGVPYEQYF
j_gene: TRBJ2-5; v_gene: TRBV9; d_gene: NA; CDR3aa: CASSPRLVETQYF
j_gene: TRBJ2-7; v_gene: TRBV18; d_gene: NA; CDR3aa: CASSPGANRAEQYF
j_gene: TRBJ2-7; v_gene: TRBV2; d_gene: NA; CDR3aa: CASSELGVGYEQYF
j_gene: TRBJ1-6; v_gene: TRBV28; d_gene: TRBD1; CDR3aa: CASSLSVRGNSPLHF
j_gene: TRBJ1-4; v_gene: TRBV28; d_gene: TRBD1; CDR3aa: CASSPGQGGGLFF
j_gene: TRBJ2-4; v_gene: TRBV19; d_gene: TRBD1; CDR3aa: CASSATTGGGGKNIQYF
j_gene: TRBJ1-2; v_gene: TRBV28; d_gene: NA; CDR3aa: CASSLYRQEDGYTF
j_gene: TRBJ2-6; v_gene: TRBV7-8; d_gene: NA; CDR3aa: CASSLRLERSGANVLTF
j_gene: TRBJ1-6; v_gene: TRBV7-9; d_gene: NA; CDR3aa: CASSLYMGAAYNSPLHF
j_gene: TRBJ1-2; v_gene: TRBV9; d_gene: NA; CDR3aa: CASSVGKTGPNYGYTF
j_gene: TRBJ1-5; v_gene: TRBV2; d_gene: NA; CDR3aa: CASSGQGSDQPQHF
j_gene: TRBJ2-5; v_gene: TRBV5-1; d_gene: NA; CDR3aa: CASTISGRGNQETQYF
j_gene: TRBJ1-2; v_gene: TRBV18; d_gene: NA; CDR3aa: CASSLTGLGNYGYTF
j_gene: TRBJ1-4; v_gene: TRBV7-8; d_gene: TRBD1; CDR3aa: CASSSIGRGDEKLFF
j_gene: TRBJ1-2; v_gene: TRBV28; d_gene: TRBD1; CDR3aa: CASSLITDRRWYTF
j_gene: TRBJ1-3; v_gene: TRBV7-9; d_gene: TRBD1; CDR3aa: CASSSFGGTANGNTIYF
j_gene: TRBJ1-4; v_gene: TRBV28; d_gene: TRBD1; CDR3aa: CASSLGTERVFF
j_gene: TRBJ2-7; v_gene: TRBV29-1; d_gene: NA; CDR3aa: CSVGESSYEQYF
j_gene: TRBJ1-2; v_gene: TRBV4-3; d_gene: TRBD1; CDR3aa: CASSQNRGLDGYTF
j_gene: TRBJ1-1; v_gene: TRBV3-1/TRBV3-2; d_gene: NA; CDR3aa: CASSQDPGSNTEAFF
j_gene: TRBJ1-5; v_gene: TRBV6-5; d_gene: NA; CDR3aa: CASRGQNNQPQHF
j_gene: TRBJ2-5; v_gene: TRBV27; d_gene: TRBD1; CDR3aa: CASSQTTGAETQYF
j_gene: TRBJ1-2; v_gene: TRBV6-6; d_gene: NA; CDR3aa: CASSLERGNGYTF
j_gene: TRBJ2-7; v_gene: TRBV19; d_gene: TRBD2; CDR3aa: CASSIGAGASYKQYF
j_gene: TRBJ2-3; v_gene: TRBV7-9; d_gene: TRBD1; CDR3aa: CASGGQPSSRTDTQYF
j_gene: TRBJ1-1; v_gene: TRBV5-5; d_gene: TRBD1; CDR3aa: CASSRGTGWDTEAFF
j_gene: TRBJ2-7; v_gene: TRBV7-6; d_gene: NA; CDR3aa: CASSSRGHSYEQYF
j_gene: TRBJ1-5; v_gene: TRBV7-9; d_gene: NA; CDR3aa: CASSLGAGQANQPQHF
j_gene: TRBJ2-3; v_gene: TRBV11-2; d_gene: NA; CDR3aa: CASSLAGAGTQYF